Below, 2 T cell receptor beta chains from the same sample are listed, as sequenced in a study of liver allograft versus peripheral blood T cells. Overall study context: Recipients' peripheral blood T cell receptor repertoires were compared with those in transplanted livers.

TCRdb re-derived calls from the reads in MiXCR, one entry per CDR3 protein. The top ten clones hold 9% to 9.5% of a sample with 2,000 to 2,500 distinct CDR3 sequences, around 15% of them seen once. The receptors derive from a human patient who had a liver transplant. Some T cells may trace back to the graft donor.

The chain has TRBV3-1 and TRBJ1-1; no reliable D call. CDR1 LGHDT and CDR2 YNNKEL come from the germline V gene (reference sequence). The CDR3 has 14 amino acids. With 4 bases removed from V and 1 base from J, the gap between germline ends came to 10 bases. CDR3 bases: TGTGCCAGCAGCCGGGATCAGAGGAACACTGAAGCTTTCTTT. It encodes CASSRDQRNTEAFF. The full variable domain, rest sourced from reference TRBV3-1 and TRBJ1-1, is DTAVSQTPKYLVTQMGNDKSIKCEQNLGHDTMYWYKQDSKKFLKIMFSYNNKELIINETVPNRFSPKSPDKAHLNLHINSLELGDSAVYFCASSRDQRNTEAFFGQGTRLTVV.

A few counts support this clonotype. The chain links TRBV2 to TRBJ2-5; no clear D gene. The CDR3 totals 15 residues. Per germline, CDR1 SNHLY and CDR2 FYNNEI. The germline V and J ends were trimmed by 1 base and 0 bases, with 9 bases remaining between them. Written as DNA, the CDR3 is TGTGCCAGCAGTGAAGTGATTGGGTACCAAGAGACCCAGTACTTC. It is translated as CASSEVIGYQETQYF.